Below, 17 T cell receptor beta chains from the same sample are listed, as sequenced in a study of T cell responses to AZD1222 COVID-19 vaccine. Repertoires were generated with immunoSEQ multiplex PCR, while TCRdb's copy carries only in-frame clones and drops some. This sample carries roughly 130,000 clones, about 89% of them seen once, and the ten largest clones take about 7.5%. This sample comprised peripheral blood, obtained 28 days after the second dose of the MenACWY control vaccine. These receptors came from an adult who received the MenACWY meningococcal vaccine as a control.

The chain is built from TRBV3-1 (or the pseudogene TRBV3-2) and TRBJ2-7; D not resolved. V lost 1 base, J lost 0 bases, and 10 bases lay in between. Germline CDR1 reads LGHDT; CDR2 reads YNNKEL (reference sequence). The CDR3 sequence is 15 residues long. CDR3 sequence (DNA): TGTGCCAGCAGCCAAGGGGGAACTACCTCCTACGAGCAGTACTTC. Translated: CASSQGGTTSYEQYF.

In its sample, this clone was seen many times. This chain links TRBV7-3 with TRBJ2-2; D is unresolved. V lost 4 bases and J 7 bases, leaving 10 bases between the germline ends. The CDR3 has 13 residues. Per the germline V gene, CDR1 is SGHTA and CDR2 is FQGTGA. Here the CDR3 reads CASSSQTGGELFF. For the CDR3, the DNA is TGTGCCAGCAGCTCCCAGACTGGCGGGGAGCTGTTTTTT.

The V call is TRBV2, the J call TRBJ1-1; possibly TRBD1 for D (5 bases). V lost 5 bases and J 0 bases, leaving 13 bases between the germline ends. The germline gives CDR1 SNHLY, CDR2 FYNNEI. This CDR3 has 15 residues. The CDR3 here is CASSWGIGMNTEAFF. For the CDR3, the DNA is TGTGCCAGCAGTTGGGGGATCGGAATGAACACTGAAGCTTTCTTT.

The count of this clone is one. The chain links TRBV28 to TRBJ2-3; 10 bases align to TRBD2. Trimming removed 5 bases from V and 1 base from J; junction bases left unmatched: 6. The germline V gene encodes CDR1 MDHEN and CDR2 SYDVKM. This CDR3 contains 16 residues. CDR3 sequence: CASSPGLAVGTDTQYF. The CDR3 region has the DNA TGTGCCAGCAGTCCTGGACTAGCGGTGGGCACAGATACGCAGTATTTT.

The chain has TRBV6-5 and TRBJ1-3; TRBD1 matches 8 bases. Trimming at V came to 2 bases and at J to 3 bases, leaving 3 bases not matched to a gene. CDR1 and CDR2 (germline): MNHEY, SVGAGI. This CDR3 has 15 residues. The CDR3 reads CASSYQGAVGNTIYF. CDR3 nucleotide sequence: TGTGCCAGCAGTTACCAGGGGGCGGTTGGAAACACCATATATTTT.

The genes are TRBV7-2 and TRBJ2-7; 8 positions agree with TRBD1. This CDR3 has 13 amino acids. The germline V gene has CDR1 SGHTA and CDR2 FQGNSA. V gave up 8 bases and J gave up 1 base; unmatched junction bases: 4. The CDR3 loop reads CASSDRGSYEQYF. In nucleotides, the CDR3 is TGTGCCAGCTCCGACAGGGGTTCCTACGAGCAGTACTTC.

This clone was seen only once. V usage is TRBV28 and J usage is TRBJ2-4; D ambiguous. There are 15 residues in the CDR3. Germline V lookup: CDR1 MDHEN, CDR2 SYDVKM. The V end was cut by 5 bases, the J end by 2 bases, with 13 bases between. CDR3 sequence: CASSQNGVPKNIQYF. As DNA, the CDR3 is TGTGCCAGCAGTCAAAACGGCGTACCCAAAAACATTCAGTACTTC.

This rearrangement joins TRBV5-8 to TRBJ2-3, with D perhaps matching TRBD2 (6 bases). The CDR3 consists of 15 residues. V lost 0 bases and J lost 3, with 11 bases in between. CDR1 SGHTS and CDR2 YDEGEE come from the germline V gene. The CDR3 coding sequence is TGTGCCAGCAGCTTGGGACTAGTGAGGACAGATACGCAGTATTTT. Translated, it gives CASSLGLVRTDTQYF.

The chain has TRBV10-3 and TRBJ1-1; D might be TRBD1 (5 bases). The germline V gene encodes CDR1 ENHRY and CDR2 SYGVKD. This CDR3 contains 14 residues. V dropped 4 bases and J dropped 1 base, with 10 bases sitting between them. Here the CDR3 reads CAISAGTANTEAFF. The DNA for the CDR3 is TGTGCCATCAGTGCTGGGACGGCGAACACTGAAGCTTTCTTT.

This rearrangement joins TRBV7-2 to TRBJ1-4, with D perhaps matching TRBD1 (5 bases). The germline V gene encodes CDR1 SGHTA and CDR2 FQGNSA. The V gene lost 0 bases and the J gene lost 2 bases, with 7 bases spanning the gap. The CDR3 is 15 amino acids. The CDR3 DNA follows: TGTGCCAGCAGCTTAGCCGGGGGTACTAATGAAAAACTGTTTTTT. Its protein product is CASSLAGGTNEKLFF. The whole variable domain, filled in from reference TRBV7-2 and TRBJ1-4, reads GAGVSQSPSNKVTEKGKDVELRCDPISGHTALYWYRQSLGQGLEFLIYFQGNSAPDKSGLPSDRFSAERTGGSVSTLTIQRTQQEDSAVYLCASSLAGGTNEKLFFGSGTQLSVL.

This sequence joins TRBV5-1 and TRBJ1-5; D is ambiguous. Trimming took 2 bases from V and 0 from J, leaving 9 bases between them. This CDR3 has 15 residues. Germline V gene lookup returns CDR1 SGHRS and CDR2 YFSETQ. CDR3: CASSLDGNSNQPQHF. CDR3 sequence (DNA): TGCGCCAGCAGCTTAGACGGCAATAGCAATCAGCCCCAGCATTTT.

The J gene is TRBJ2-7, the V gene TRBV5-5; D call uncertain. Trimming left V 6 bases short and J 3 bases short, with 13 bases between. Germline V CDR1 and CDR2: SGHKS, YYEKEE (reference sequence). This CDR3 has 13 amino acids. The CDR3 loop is CASTDQRNYEQYF. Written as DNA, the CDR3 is TGTGCCAGCACCGATCAGAGAAACTACGAGCAGTACTTC.

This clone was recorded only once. The CDR3 coding sequence is TGTGCCTGGTCGGGAGGGAGCAATCAGCCCCAGCATTTT. Translated: CAWSGGSNQPQHF. V gene TRBV30 combines with J gene TRBJ1-5; D ambiguous. The germline V and J ends were trimmed by 5 bases and 1 base, with 9 bases remaining between them. Germline V gene lookup returns CDR1 GTSNPN and CDR2 SVGIG (reference sequence). The CDR3 totals 13 residues.

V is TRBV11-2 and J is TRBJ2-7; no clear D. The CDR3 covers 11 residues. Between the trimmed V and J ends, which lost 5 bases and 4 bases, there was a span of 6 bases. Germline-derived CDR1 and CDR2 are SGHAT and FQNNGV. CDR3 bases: TGTGCCAGCAGCCCCTTTTACGAGCAGTACTTC. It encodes CASSPFYEQYF.

The CDR3 nucleotides read TGTGCCAGCAGTTACTCCCAGATAGAATACGAGCAGTACTTC. The encoded protein is CASSYSQIEYEQYF. The chain joins TRBV6-5 to TRBJ2-7; D is uncertain. The ends were cut back, 0 bases at V and 4 bases at J, with 10 bases in the middle. This CDR3 comprises 14 residues. Germline-derived CDR1 and CDR2 are MNHEY and SVGAGI.

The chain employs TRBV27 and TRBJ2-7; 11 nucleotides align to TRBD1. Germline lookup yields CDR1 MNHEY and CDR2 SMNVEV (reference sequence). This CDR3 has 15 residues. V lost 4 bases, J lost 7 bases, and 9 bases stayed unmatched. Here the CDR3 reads CASSWTGGGTGEQYF. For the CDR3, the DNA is TGTGCCAGCAGTTGGACAGGGGGCGGAACGGGTGAGCAGTACTTC.

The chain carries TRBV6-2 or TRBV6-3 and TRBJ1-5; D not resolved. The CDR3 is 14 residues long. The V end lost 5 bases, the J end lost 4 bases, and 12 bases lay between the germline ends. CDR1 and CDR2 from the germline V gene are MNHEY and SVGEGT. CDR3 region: CASSPGWINQPQHF. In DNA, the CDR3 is TGTGCCAGCAGTCCCGGCTGGATTAATCAGCCCCAGCATTTT.